The T cell receptor beta chain under discussion was sequenced for a study of T cells in Graves' hyperthyroidism and ophthalmopathy. RNA transcripts gave rise to amplified TCR beta CDR3 regions. The study used the HTBI primer set for a first-round RT-PCR of the TCR CDR3. TCRdb called the multiplex PCR reads again in MiXCR, with one record for every CDR3 protein. In the table there are around 300,000 distinct CDR3 sequences, roughly 13% of which are singletons. V gave up 4 bases and J gave up 2 bases, with 14 bases separating them. The CDR3 contains 15 residues. CDR1 and CDR2 (germline): LGHDT, YNNKEL (reference sequence). This clonotype was counted many times.

The rearrangement links TRBV3-1 to TRBJ1-1; perhaps TRBD1 as D (5 bases). Sequencing was performed on blood. The sequence derives from a woman in her 40s with Graves' hyperthyroidism. CDR3 in DNA: TGTGCCAGCAGCCCAGTATGGGGCGGTAACACTGAAGCTTTCTTT. It yields the protein CASSPVWGGNTEAFF.